This T cell receptor (beta chain) was captured in a study of cytomegalovirus exposure and HLA in healthy donors. Whole-study findings and limits: In the roughly 130 validation repertoires, a later analysis found that first-cohort TCR clusters tended to co-occur.

TCRdb keeps only in-frame clones here, not all; method: immunoSEQ multiplex PCR. Of about 140,000 clones listed, approximately 85% were seen once; the top ten hold over 1.3%. V shed 7 bases and J 5 bases; nucleotides not matched to a gene: 16. The CDR3 consists of 17 residues. Germline loops: CDR1 SGHRS, CDR2 YFSETQ. As concerns this clone: Its antigen is unidentified.

Sequenced: PBMCs. This TCR was recovered from a woman in her twenties or thirties in good health and CMV-seronegative. The chain couples TRBV5-1 to TRBJ2-2, with 8 bases aligning to TRBD1. Here the CDR3 reads CASGRTGGEVRTGELFF. Here the CDR3 DNA reads TGCGCCAGCGGACGTACAGGGGGTGAGGTCAGGACCGGGGAGCTGTTTTTT.